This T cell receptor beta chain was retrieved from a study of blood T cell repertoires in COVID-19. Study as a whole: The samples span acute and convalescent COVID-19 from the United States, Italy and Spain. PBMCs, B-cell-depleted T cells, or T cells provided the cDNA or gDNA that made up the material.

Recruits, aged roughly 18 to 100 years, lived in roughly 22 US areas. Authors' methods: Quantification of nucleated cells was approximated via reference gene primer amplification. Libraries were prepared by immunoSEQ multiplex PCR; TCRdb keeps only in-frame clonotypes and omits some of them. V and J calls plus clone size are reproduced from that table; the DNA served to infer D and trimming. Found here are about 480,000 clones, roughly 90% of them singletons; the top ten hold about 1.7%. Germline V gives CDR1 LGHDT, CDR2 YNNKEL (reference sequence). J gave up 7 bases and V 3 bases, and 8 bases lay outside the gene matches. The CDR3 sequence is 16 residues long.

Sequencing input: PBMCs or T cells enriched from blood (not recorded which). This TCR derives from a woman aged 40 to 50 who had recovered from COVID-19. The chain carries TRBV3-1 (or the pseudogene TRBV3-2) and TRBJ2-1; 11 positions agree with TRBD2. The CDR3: CASSQELAGVKNEQFF. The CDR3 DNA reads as TGTGCCAGCAGCCAGGAACTAGCGGGAGTAAAGAATGAGCAGTTCTTC.